This TCR beta chain was documented in a study of radiation and T cells in renal cell carcinoma. Study observations and caveats: Dominant CDR3 motifs occupied more repertoire in irradiated than control tumors. Compared with controls, irradiated tumors showed greater TCR clonality.

Method: immunoSEQ multiplex PCR; TCRdb's copy keeps in-frame clones and lacks some. The table has under 25,000 clones, roughly two thirds seen once; the top ten hold approximately 13%. Trimming removed 4 bases at V and 1 base at J, with 7 bases between. The CDR3 is 13 residues long. Germline values: CDR1 LNHDA, CDR2 SQIVND (reference sequence). This clone was seen only a few times. What it binds is unknown. The treatment here: 15 Gy SBRT to primary tumor, nephrectomy 4 weeks later. The rearrangement joins TRBV19 to TRBJ1-1; D gene ambiguous. The sample in question was tumor tissue, obtained from a patient whose treatment included radiotherapy and nephrectomy. The origin of this receptor is a woman in her sixties or seventies with renal cell carcinoma. The CDR3 nucleotides are TGTGCCAGTAGTAGGGCGGGGAACACTGAAGCTTTCTTT. Its protein product is CASSRAGNTEAFF.